The 22 T cell receptor beta chains reported below all come from one sample, sequenced in a study of OX40 agonist ivuxolimab in advanced cancers. Measured with immunoSEQ multiplex PCR; TCRdb has only the in-frame clones, and not every one. The sample yields approximately 7,500 clones, under 85% seen once. The sequencing used CD4+ or CD8+ T cells sorted from blood, collected in a trial of the OX40 agonist ivuxolimab. Receptors were obtained from an adult with an advanced solid tumor such as melanoma, head and neck, liver or kidney cancer.

The chain links TRBV7-2 to TRBJ2-7; D not certain. This CDR3 is built from 13 residues. The germline V gene encodes CDR1 SGHTA and CDR2 FQGNSA. The V end was cut by 0 bases, the J end by 9 bases, with 12 bases between. The CDR3 DNA reads as TGTGCCAGCAGCTTAGCGGGATTTGGTGGGCAGTACTTC. It yields the protein CASSLAGFGGQYF.

This chain uses TRBV7-2 with TRBJ2-7, with 10 bases aligning to TRBD2. V dropped 5 bases and J dropped 3; count of bases not matched to a gene: 10. CDR1 SGHTA and CDR2 FQGNSA come from the germline V gene. The CDR3 consists of 16 residues. CDR3 in amino acids: CASSRLGLAEDYEQYF. CDR3 coding DNA: TGTGCCAGCAGCCGCCTAGGACTAGCGGAAGACTACGAGCAGTACTTC. Using reference TRBV7-2 and TRBJ2-7 for the parts outside the CDR3, the full variable domain is GAGVSQSPSNKVTEKGKDVELRCDPISGHTALYWYRQSLGQGLEFLIYFQGNSAPDKSGLPSDRFSAERTGGSVSTLTIQRTQQEDSAVYLCASSRLGLAEDYEQYFGPGTRLTVT.

This chain links TRBV5-1 with TRBJ2-5, with D uncertain. Trimming cost V 0 bases and J 0 bases, with 9 bases left between them. Germline V CDR1 and CDR2: SGHRS, YFSETQ. This CDR3 is 15 amino acids long. The CDR3 reads CASSLAVLYQETQYF. DNA for the CDR3: TGCGCCAGCAGCTTGGCAGTCTTGTACCAAGAGACCCAGTACTTC.

This clone was found a few times. V and J are TRBV5-1 and TRBJ2-1, with unresolved D. V was trimmed by 0 bases and J by 7 bases, leaving 8 bases between them. Germline-derived CDR1 and CDR2 are SGHRS and YFSETQ. The CDR3 runs 13 residues. DNA for the CDR3: TGCGCCAGCAGCTTGGTACCCACAAATGAGCAGTTCTTC. Translated: CASSLVPTNEQFF.

The chain carries TRBV15 and TRBJ1-5; D is uncertain. The germline CDR1 and CDR2 sequences are LNHNV and YYDKDF (reference sequence). V lost 0 bases, J lost 5 bases, and 11 bases lay in between. The CDR3 has 15 residues. The CDR3 coding sequence is TGTGCCACCAGCAGAGATCCCATGGTGGATCAGCCCCAGCATTTT. Amino acids: CATSRDPMVDQPQHF. Full variable domain (rest looked up from reference TRBV15 and TRBJ1-5): DAMVIQNPRYQVTQFGKPVTLSCSQTLNHNVMYWYQQKSSQAPKLLFHYYDKDFNNEADTPDNFQSRRPNTSFCFLDIRSPGLGDTAMYLCATSRDPMVDQPQHFGDGTRLSIL.

The V call is TRBV9, the J call TRBJ2-7; TRBD1 agrees at 12 bases. CDR1 is SGDLS, CDR2 YYNGEE, per germline. V lost 3 bases, J lost 7 bases, and 14 bases stayed unmatched. The CDR3 is made up of 17 amino acids. The CDR3 loop is CASSESGGTGGLEEQYF. The CDR3 nucleotides read TGTGCCAGCAGCGAAAGTGGAGGGACAGGGGGCTTGGAGGAGCAGTACTTC.

This chain uses TRBV10-2 with TRBJ2-5; the D is unclear. V gave up 5 bases and J gave up 1 base, with 11 bases separating them. CDR3 length: 14 residues. Germline assignment: CDR1 WSHSY and CDR2 SAAADI. CDR3: CASSYGWPQETQYF. The CDR3 region has the DNA TGCGCCAGCAGTTACGGATGGCCCCAAGAGACCCAGTACTTC.

The chain combines TRBV9 with TRBJ1-2; possibly TRBD1 for D (6 bases). This CDR3 is 21 amino acids long. Trimming removed 4 bases at V and 0 bases at J, with 31 bases between. Germline V gives CDR1 SGDLS, CDR2 YYNGEE. The CDR3 DNA reads TGTGCCAGCAGCAGTAACCCCAACCTCCTACAGGGAACTAAAGCTAACTATGGCTACACCTTC. This sequence encodes CASSSNPNLLQGTKANYGYTF. The whole variable domain, filled in from reference TRBV9 and TRBJ1-2, reads DSGVTQTPKHLITATGQRVTLRCSPRSGDLSVYWYQQSLDQGLQFLIQYYNGEERAKGNILERFSAQQFPDLHSELNLSSLELGDSALYFCASSSNPNLLQGTKANYGYTFGSGTRLTVV.

This chain uses TRBV11-3 with TRBJ1-3, with 9 bases aligning to TRBD1. Losses at the gene ends were 10 bases for V and 0 bases for J; bases not matched to a gene: 10. The length of the CDR3 is 16 residues. CDR1 SGHNT and CDR2 YENEEA come from the germline V gene. Written as DNA, the CDR3 is TGTGCCATGAACGCCACAGGGGGCTGCTCTGGAAACACCATATATTTT. This codes for CAMNATGGCSGNTIYF.

The chain uses TRBV4-1 and TRBJ1-5; D gene ambiguous. The CDR3 has 15 amino acids. CDR1 is MGHRA, CDR2 YSYEKL, per germline. V lost 3 bases, J lost 1 base, and 10 bases lay in between. CDR3 amino acids: CASSHGDASNQPQHF. CDR3 coding DNA: TGCGCCAGCAGCCACGGGGATGCGAGCAATCAGCCCCAGCATTTT.

The CDR3 here is CASSRGGGNQPQHF. The CDR3 DNA reads as TGTGCCAGCAGCAGGGGCGGGGGCAATCAGCCCCAGCATTTT. The V and J genes are TRBV7-9 and TRBJ1-5; possibly TRBD1 for D (5 bases). V shed 5 bases and J shed 2 bases, with 10 bases lying between them. This CDR3 is 14 amino acids long. Per germline, CDR1 SEHNR and CDR2 FQNEAQ (reference sequence).

This clone was counted between two and nine times. The rearrangement joins TRBV5-6 to TRBJ2-7; TRBD1 agrees at 7 bases. The V and J ends lost 5 bases and 7 bases, in that order; junction bases with no gene match: 12. The CDR3 runs 14 residues. Per germline, CDR1 SGHDT and CDR2 YYEEEE. Written as DNA, the CDR3 is TGTGCCAGCAGTCACGGGACAGCCGTGAGGGAGCAGTACTTC. It is translated as CASSHGTAVREQYF.

In this sample, this clone turned up a few times. This sequence joins TRBV5-1 and TRBJ2-7; D is undetermined. V lost 7 bases, J lost 5 bases, and 10 bases lay in between. The CDR3 has 11 residues. Germline lookup yields CDR1 SGHRS and CDR2 YFSETQ. CDR3 region: CASRRRDEQYF. CDR3 coding DNA: TGCGCCAGCCGCCGTCGGGACGAGCAGTACTTC.

This clone was seen once. The chain combines TRBV6-6 with TRBJ2-1; D is ambiguous. Germline V gene sequence: CDR1 MNHNY, CDR2 SVGAGI (reference sequence). V lost 4 bases to trimming and J lost 10 bases, with 8 bases between them. The CDR3 sequence is 11 residues long. For the CDR3, the DNA is TGTGCCAGCAGTTTCGGTGGGGAGCAGTTCTTC. The encoded protein is CASSFGGEQFF.

The chain couples TRBV7-9 to TRBJ2-6; D remains ambiguous. Germline lookup yields CDR1 SEHNR and CDR2 FQNEAQ (reference sequence). Trimming stripped 3 bases from V and 2 bases from J, with 5 bases between. CDR3 length: 14 residues. CDR3 sequence reads: CASSLLTGANVLTF. The CDR3 DNA reads as TGTGCCAGCAGCTTGTTAACTGGGGCCAACGTCCTGACTTTC.

The V and J genes are TRBV5-6 and TRBJ2-1; possibly TRBD1 or TRBD2 for D (5 bases each). The V gene lost 10 bases and the J gene lost 9 bases, with 14 bases spanning the gap. This CDR3 is built from 11 residues. Germline CDR1 reads SGHDT; CDR2 reads YYEEEE. The CDR3 region is CAGGRGREQFF. In nucleotides, the CDR3 is TGTGCCGGCGGACGGGGACGTGAGCAGTTCTTC.

This chain links TRBV18 with TRBJ1-1, with D possibly TRBD1 on 6 matching bases. Looked up from germline, CDR1 is KGHSH and CDR2 is LQKENI. There are 14 residues in the CDR3. V dropped 3 bases and J dropped 10 bases, with 18 bases sitting between them. In DNA, the CDR3 is TGTGCCAGCTCACCGGACGGGGGGGCCGTGAGAGCTTTCTTT. Protein sequence: CASSPDGGAVRAFF.

V and J are TRBV7-9 and TRBJ2-7; no clear D gene. The germline V and J ends were trimmed by 5 bases and 4 bases, with 21 bases remaining between them. Germline V gene lookup returns CDR1 SEHNR and CDR2 FQNEAQ (reference sequence). This CDR3 is 16 amino acids long. The CDR3 DNA reads as TGTGCCAGCAGCGGATATGAACCCCCCAGGCCGTACGAGCAGTACTTC. Its protein product is CASSGYEPPRPYEQYF.

The genes are TRBV12-5 and TRBJ2-1, with 9 bases fitting TRBD2. The length of the CDR3 is 15 residues. The V and J ends lost 0 bases and 9 bases, in that order; junction bases with no gene match: 6. Looked up from germline, CDR1 is LGHNT and CDR2 is FRNRAP. CDR3 amino acids: CASGLVASGAGEQFF. The CDR3 bases are TGTGCTAGTGGTTTGGTGGCTAGCGGGGCGGGTGAGCAGTTCTTC.

This clone was observed a handful of times. J is TRBJ1-4 and V is TRBV11-2; D is unresolved. Trimming removed 5 bases at V and 5 bases at J, with 18 bases between. Germline values: CDR1 SGHAT, CDR2 FQNNGV. This CDR3 spans 16 amino acids. CDR3 coding DNA: TGTGCCAGCAGCGCGGTAGACGGCACCCGAAATGAAAAACTGTTTTTT. This translates into CASSAVDGTRNEKLFF.

About this clone itself: A read error may produce the germline difference seen at one junction end. The chain carries TRBV2 and TRBJ2-7; the D gene is possibly TRBD1 (8 bases). From germline, CDR1 is SNHLY and CDR2 FYNNEI. CDR3 length: 14 residues. The chain's CDR3 is CTVSQGGVSYEQYF. As DNA, the CDR3 is TGCACGGTCTCACAGGGGGGGGTCTCCTACGAGCAGTACTTC.

V usage is TRBV27 and J usage is TRBJ2-1; D may be TRBD1 (6 bases). CDR3 length: 13 residues. The germline V gene has CDR1 MNHEY and CDR2 SMNVEV (reference sequence). The germline V and J ends were trimmed by 2 bases and 8 bases, with 10 bases remaining between them. CDR3 sequence: CASSLGRGHEQFF. For the CDR3, the DNA is TGTGCCAGCAGTTTAGGCAGGGGCCATGAGCAGTTCTTC.